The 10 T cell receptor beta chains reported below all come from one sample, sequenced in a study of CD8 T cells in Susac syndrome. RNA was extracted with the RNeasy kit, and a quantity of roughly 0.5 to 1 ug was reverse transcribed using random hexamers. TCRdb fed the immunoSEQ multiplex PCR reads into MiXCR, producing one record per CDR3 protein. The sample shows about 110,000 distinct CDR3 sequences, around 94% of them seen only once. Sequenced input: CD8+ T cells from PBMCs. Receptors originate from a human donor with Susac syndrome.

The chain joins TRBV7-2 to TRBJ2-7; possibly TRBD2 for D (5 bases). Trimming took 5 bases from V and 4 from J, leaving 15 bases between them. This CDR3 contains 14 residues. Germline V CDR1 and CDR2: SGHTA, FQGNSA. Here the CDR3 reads CASSLEDGGYEQYF. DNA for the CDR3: TGTGCCAGCAGCCTTGAGGACGGAGGTTACGAGCAGTACTTC.

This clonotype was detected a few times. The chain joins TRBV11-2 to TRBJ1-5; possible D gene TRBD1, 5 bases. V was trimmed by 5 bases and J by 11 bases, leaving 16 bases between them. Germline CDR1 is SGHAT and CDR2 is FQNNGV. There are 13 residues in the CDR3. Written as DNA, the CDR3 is TGTGCCAGCAGCGATCAGCGGGGCGGGACCCAGCATTTT. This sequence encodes CASSDQRGGTQHF.

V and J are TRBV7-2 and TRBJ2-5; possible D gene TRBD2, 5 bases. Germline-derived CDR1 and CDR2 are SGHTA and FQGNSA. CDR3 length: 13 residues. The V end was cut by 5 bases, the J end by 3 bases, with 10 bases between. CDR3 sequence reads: CASSPDFKETQYF. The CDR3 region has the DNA TGTGCCAGCAGCCCGGACTTTAAAGAGACCCAGTACTTC.

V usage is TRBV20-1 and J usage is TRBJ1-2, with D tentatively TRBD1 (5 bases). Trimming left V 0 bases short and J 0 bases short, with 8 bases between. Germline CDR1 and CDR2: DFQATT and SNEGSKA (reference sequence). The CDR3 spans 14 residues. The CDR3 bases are TGCAGTGCTAGAGACGCAGGGCCTAACTATGGCTACACCTTC. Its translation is CSARDAGPNYGYTF.

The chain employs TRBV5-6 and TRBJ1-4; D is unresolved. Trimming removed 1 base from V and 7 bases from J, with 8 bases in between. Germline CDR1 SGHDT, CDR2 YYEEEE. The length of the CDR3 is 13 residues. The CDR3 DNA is TGTGCCAGCAGCTTGCACAGCCTTGAAAAACTGTTTTTT. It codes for CASSLHSLEKLFF.

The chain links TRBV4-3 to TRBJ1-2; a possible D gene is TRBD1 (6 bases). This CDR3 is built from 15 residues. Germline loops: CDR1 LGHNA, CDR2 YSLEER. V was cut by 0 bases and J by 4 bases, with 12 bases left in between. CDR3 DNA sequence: TGCGCCAGCAGCCAAGAACAGGGAAGGGGCTATGGCTACACCTTC. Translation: CASSQEQGRGYGYTF.

Here the CDR3 reads CASSGLAGGGQETQYF. The CDR3 nucleotides read TGTGCCAGCAGCGGACTAGCGGGGGGAGGCCAAGAGACCCAGTACTTC. The V call is TRBV12-3 or TRBV12-4, the J call TRBJ2-5; 14 bases line up with TRBD2. The V gene end was trimmed by 6 bases and the J gene end by 1 base; junction bases not matched to a gene: 4. The CDR3 has 16 residues.

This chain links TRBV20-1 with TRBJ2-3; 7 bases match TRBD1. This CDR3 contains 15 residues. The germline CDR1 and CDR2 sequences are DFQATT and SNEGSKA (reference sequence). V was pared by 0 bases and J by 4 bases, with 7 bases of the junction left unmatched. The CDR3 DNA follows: TGCAGTGCTAGAGATCTAGGGGGCCCTTCAGATACGCAGTATTTT. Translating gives CSARDLGGPSDTQYF.

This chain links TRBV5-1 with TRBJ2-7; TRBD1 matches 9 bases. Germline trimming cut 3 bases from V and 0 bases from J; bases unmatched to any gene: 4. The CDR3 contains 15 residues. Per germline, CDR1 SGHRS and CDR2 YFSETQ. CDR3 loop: CASSSSGQGSYEQYF. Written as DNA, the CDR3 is TGCGCCAGCAGCTCCTCGGGACAGGGCTCCTACGAGCAGTACTTC.

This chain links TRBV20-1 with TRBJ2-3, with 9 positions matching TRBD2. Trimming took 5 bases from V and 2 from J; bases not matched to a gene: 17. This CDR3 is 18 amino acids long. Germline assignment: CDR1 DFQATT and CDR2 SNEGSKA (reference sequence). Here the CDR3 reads CSAQERGQRGVTTDTQYF. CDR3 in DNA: TGCAGTGCTCAAGAGAGGGGACAGCGGGGGGTAACCACAGATACGCAGTATTTT.